These 9 T cell receptor beta chains were sequenced from one sample in a study of blood T cell repertoires in COVID-19. TCRdb keeps only in-frame clones here, not all; method: immunoSEQ multiplex PCR. The sample lists roughly 350,000 clones; 85% to 90% were seen once. Sequenced sample: peripheral blood. The receptor source for this set is a woman in her 70s with COVID-19, enrolled during active disease.

The chain couples TRBV2 to TRBJ1-2; D remains ambiguous. The CDR3 consists of 13 residues. Per germline, CDR1 SNHLY and CDR2 FYNNEI. Trimming shortened V by 4 bases and J by 4 bases, and 10 bases separated the two germline ends. The CDR3 is CASSASGLYGYTF. The DNA of the CDR3 is TGTGCCAGCAGTGCCTCAGGCCTCTATGGCTACACCTTC.

The chain uses TRBV5-8 and TRBJ1-2; 7 nucleotides match TRBD1. V lost 6 bases and J lost 3; bases outside the gene matches: 5. This CDR3 has 13 amino acids. The germline V gene encodes CDR1 SGHTS and CDR2 YDEGEE. The DNA of the CDR3 is TGTGCCAGCACCCCCGACAGGGACTATGGCTACACCTTC. Translating gives CASTPDRDYGYTF.

The chain joins TRBV24-1 to TRBJ2-1; D is possibly TRBD1 (6 bases). The germline CDR1 and CDR2 sequences are KGHDR and SFDVKD. CDR3 size: 16 residues. Deletions cut 5 bases from V and 1 base from J, with 14 bases between. CDR3 nucleotides: TGTGCCACCAGTGGAGGGCAGGGGAAGTCCTACAATGAGCAGTTCTTC. It encodes CATSGGQGKSYNEQFF.

Worth noting for this clone: A much larger clonotype is one base distant, so this may be a read error. The chain recombines TRBV12-3 or TRBV12-4 with TRBJ1-1, with a tentative D call TRBD1 (5 bases). The CDR3 is made up of 12 amino acids. Trimming took off 6 bases at V and 6 bases at J, with 11 bases between the two ends. CDR3 coding DNA: TGTGCCAGCAGCCCGGGGGGGGCTGAAGCTTTCTTT. Translated: CASSPGGAEAFF.

The chain links TRBV6-5 to TRBJ2-2; the D gene is possibly TRBD2 (6 bases). The germline gives CDR1 MNHEY, CDR2 SVGAGI. This CDR3 spans 14 amino acids. Trimming shortened V by 7 bases and J by 9 bases, and 18 bases separated the two germline ends. Written as DNA, the CDR3 is TGTGCCAGCATCCGGGGGAGCGGTAGCAGGGAGCTGTTTTTT. This sequence encodes CASIRGSGSRELFF.

This clone was recorded a few times. The chain uses TRBV19 and TRBJ1-2; unclear D gene. Germline V CDR1 and CDR2: LNHDA, SQIVND (reference sequence). The CDR3 contains 14 residues. The ends were cut back, 5 bases at V and 5 bases at J, with 15 bases in the middle. The CDR3 DNA reads as TGTGCCAGTAGTCGCCGAGAGTCGTTATATGGCTACACCTTC. Its protein is CASSRRESLYGYTF. The full variable domain, in which reference TRBV19 and TRBJ1-2 provide the parts outside the CDR3, is DGGITQSPKYLFRKEGQNVTLSCEQNLNHDAMYWYRQDPGQGLRLIYYSQIVNDFQKGDIAEGYSVSREKKESFPLTVTSAQKNPTAFYLCASSRRESLYGYTFGSGTRLTVV.

The rearrangement links TRBV6-5 to TRBJ2-5, with 7 nucleotides matching TRBD1. This CDR3 region has 16 residues. V dropped 2 bases and J dropped 0; count of bases not matched to a gene: 6. Germline values: CDR1 MNHEY, CDR2 SVGAGI. Written as DNA, the CDR3 is TGTGCCAGCAGTTACCGTCCAGACAGGGACCAAGAGACCCAGTACTTC. Amino acids: CASSYRPDRDQETQYF.

The rearrangement uses TRBV19 and TRBJ2-3, with D possibly TRBD2 on 6 matching bases. Germline V gives CDR1 LNHDA, CDR2 SQIVND (reference sequence). CDR3 length: 14 amino acids. V dropped 0 bases and J dropped 5 bases, with 9 bases sitting between them. The CDR3 nucleotides read TGTGCCAGTAGTATAGAACTAGCCCAAGATACGCAGTATTTT. Amino acid sequence: CASSIELAQDTQYF.

The CDR3, as DNA: TGTGCCAGCAGCTTAGTTGGCGGGTCTGAACAGTTCTTC. This gives the protein CASSLVGGSEQFF. This sequence joins TRBV7-2 and TRBJ2-1; weak D call: TRBD2 (5 bases). Trimming removed 1 base from V and 13 bases from J, with 14 bases in between. The germline CDR1 and CDR2 sequences are SGHTA and FQGNSA. This CDR3 is 13 amino acids long.